This TCR beta chain is drawn from a study of untreated major depressive disorder. From germline, CDR1 is SNHLY and CDR2 FYNNEI. The CDR3 has 15 residues. V was pared by 6 bases and J by 5 bases, with 16 bases between. Method: immunoSEQ multiplex PCR; TCRdb's copy keeps in-frame clones and lacks some. Here the sample spans around 20,000 clones, 89% being singletons. This clone was observed once. This receptor was taken from a woman aged 40 to 50 in good health. This sequence joins TRBV2 and TRBJ1-4; D remains ambiguous. The sequenced material came from CD4+ T cells from PBMCs. This CDR3 reads CASSPNPTPNEKLFF. CDR3 nucleotides: TGTGCCAGCAGCCCTAACCCGACTCCAAATGAAAAACTGTTTTTT.